This TCR beta chain is drawn from a study of control samples from healthy donors and cancer patients. This CDR3 region has 15 residues. Germline CDR1 and CDR2: MNHEY and SVGAGI. The V segment lost 6 bases and the J segment 4 bases; nucleotides outside the gene matches: 11. Measured with immunoSEQ multiplex PCR; TCRdb has only the in-frame clones, and not every one. Among about 120,000 clones listed, roughly 90% were seen once. The TCR originated in a man between 18 and 29 years old in good health. Specimen: blood. The genes are TRBV6-5 and TRBJ2-7; 8 bases line up with TRBD1. In DNA form, the CDR3 reads TGTGCCAGCAGCATACAGGGGGATCCCCGGTACGAGCAGTACTTC. Translating it yields CASSIQGDPRYEQYF.